This TCR beta chain was obtained from a study of blood T cell repertoires in COVID-19. V lost 2 bases and J lost 4, with 11 bases in between. Germline V gene lookup returns CDR1 ENHRY and CDR2 SYGVKD. The CDR3 length is 14 residues. As handled by the study authors: Estimates of nucleated cell counts were drawn from the amplification of reference gene primers. Clones were read by immunoSEQ multiplex PCR, and TCRdb kept only the in-frame ones, dropping some. V and J calls and clone size are as listed in that table; D and trimming were resolved from the DNA. The sample records about 110,000 clones, 80% to 90% being singletons.

The source material was peripheral blood. J is TRBJ1-1 and V is TRBV10-3, with no clear D. The TCR sequence derives from a man aged 35 to 55 with active or convalescent COVID-19. CDR3: CAISEGRVGTEAFF. The CDR3, as DNA: TGTGCCATCAGTGAGGGGAGGGTGGGCACTGAAGCTTTCTTT.